The rows below give T cell receptor beta chains drawn from one sample of a study of beta chain features in type 1 diabetes. Sequencing used immunoSEQ multiplex PCR; TCRdb keeps in-frame clones, though not all of them. The sample has under 950,000 clones; under 20% are singletons. Sequencing was carried out using naive CD4+ T cells from blood. These receptors were obtained from a woman under 30 in good health. Each CDR3 is given with its conserved first and last residue. A D gene is named only where the DNA matches it firmly. Size is stated for part of the rows, as once, few or many counts, or as a class when the clone is expanded.

D gene,V gene,J gene,clone size,CDR3 DNA,CDR3 protein
NA,TRBV5-1,TRBJ2-4,few,TGCGCCAGCAGCTTGGGGGACTTGAACATTCAGTACTTC,CASSLGDLNIQYF
NA,TRBV6-6,TRBJ1-5,few,TGTGCCAGCAGATACCTGGGACGTGATCAGCCCCAGCATTTT,CASRYLGRDQPQHF
NA,TRBV28,TRBJ2-7,few,TGTGCCAGCAGTTTTCATCTGGTCAGGGACTCAAATACCTACGAGCAGTACTTC,CASSFHLVRDSNTYEQYF
NA,TRBV7-9,TRBJ1-3,few,TGTGCCAGCACCCTTATCAAGACCCACTCTGGAAACACCATATATTTT,CASTLIKTHSGNTIYF
NA,TRBV19,TRBJ2-7,NA,TGTGCCAGTAGTGAACGACCCTACAGGGCCCACGAGCAGTACTTC,CASSERPYRAHEQYF
NA,TRBV9,TRBJ2-1,NA,TGTGCCAGCAGCAAGGGACGGAGCAATGAGCAGTTCTTC,CASSKGRSNEQFF
TRBD2,TRBV5-1,TRBJ2-7,NA,TGCGCCAGCAGCTTGGGACCGGGACTAGTGAGGGGGGTGGCCTACGAGCAGTACTTC,CASSLGPGLVRGVAYEQYF
TRBD1,TRBV6-6,TRBJ2-1,few,TGTGCCAGCAATTCACAGGGGTCCTACAATGAGCAGTTCTTC,CASNSQGSYNEQFF
TRBD1,TRBV28,TRBJ2-3,few,TGTGCCAGCAGTTTATTGTTCTACAGGGGATCCGCAGATACGCAGTATTTT,CASSLLFYRGSADTQYF
TRBD2,TRBV28,TRBJ2-1,few,TGTGCCAGCAGTGAGGGACTAGCGGGAGGTTTGGCCTACAATGAGCAGTTCTTC,CASSEGLAGGLAYNEQFF
NA,TRBV5-4,TRBJ2-7,NA,TGTGCCAGCAGCTCCCCCTCCAACTCCTACGAGCAGTACTTC,CASSSPSNSYEQYF
NA,TRBV7-9,TRBJ1-2,NA,TGTGCCAGCAGCCCCAATGGGCGGTATGGCTACACCTTC,CASSPNGRYGYTF
TRBD1,TRBV18,TRBJ1-2,NA,TGTGCCAGCTCAGCCGACAGGGGCTATGGCTACACCTTC,CASSADRGYGYTF
TRBD2,TRBV9,TRBJ2-3,NA,TGTGCCAGCAGCGTAGCCCCCGGGACTAGCGGACCAGATACGCAGTATTTT,CASSVAPGTSGPDTQYF
NA,TRBV25-1,TRBJ2-5,few,TGTGCCAGCAGTGTCCGAGGGGGGGTCCAAGAGACCCAGTACTTC,CASSVRGGVQETQYF
TRBD2,TRBV7-2,TRBJ2-3,few,TGTGCCAGCAGCTTAACTAGCGGGAGAGGGGATACGCAGTATTTT,CASSLTSGRGDTQYF
TRBD1,TRBV6-6,TRBJ2-3,NA,TGTGCCAGCAGTAGTTGGACAGGTCTGGGAGATACGCAGTATTTT,CASSSWTGLGDTQYF
NA,TRBV19,TRBJ2-3,NA,TGTGCCAGTAGCCTGACAGGAGTCACAGATACGCAGTATTTT,CASSLTGVTDTQYF
TRBD1,TRBV10-3,TRBJ1-2,few,TGTGCCATCAAAGACACCGGGACAGGGGGTAACTATGGCTACACCTTC,CAIKDTGTGGNYGYTF
TRBD1,TRBV7-9,TRBJ2-5,NA,TGTGCCAGCAGCTTTACAGGGGGCCAAGAGACCCAGTACTTC,CASSFTGGQETQYF
NA,TRBV4-3,TRBJ1-3,NA,TGCGCCAGCAGCCAAGATTCAACAGCTGGAAACACCATATATTTT,CASSQDSTAGNTIYF
TRBD1,TRBV5-6,TRBJ1-6,NA,TGTGCCAGCAGCCGCTTCCGAACAGGGGAACTCCACTTT,CASSRFRTGELHF
NA,TRBV6-6,TRBJ1-1,NA,TGTGCCAGCAGACCCACCACACAGTACACTGAAGCTTTCTTT,CASRPTTQYTEAFF
NA,TRBV7-2,TRBJ2-3,NA,TGTGCCAGCAGACGAATGGATACGCAGTATTTT,CASRRMDTQYF
NA,TRBV25-1,TRBJ2-5,NA,TGTGCCAGCAGTGGGTGGCAGGAAGAGACCCAGTACTTC,CASSGWQEETQYF
TRBD1,TRBV4-2,TRBJ2-4,few,TGTGCCAGCAGCCAAGAGCCTGGACAGGGCCAGGGCATTCAGTACTTC,CASSQEPGQGQGIQYF
NA,TRBV2,TRBJ2-7,NA,TGTGCCAGCAGTGATGGTACCACCTACGAGCAGTACTTC,CASSDGTTYEQYF
TRBD2,TRBV11-1,TRBJ2-1,NA,TGTGCCAGCAGCCATCAATGGCTAGCGGTAGACAATGAGCAGTTCTTC,CASSHQWLAVDNEQFF
TRBD2,TRBV9,TRBJ2-5,few,TGTGCCAGCAGCCCCTACCTCTTGCGGGAGGGCCGAGAGACCCAGTACTTC,CASSPYLLREGRETQYF
NA,TRBV15,TRBJ2-7,few,TGTGCCACCAGCAGAGGAAACGGGGCTGGTAGGGACGAGCAGTACTTC,CATSRGNGAGRDEQYF
NA,TRBV11-2,TRBJ2-7,NA,TGTGCCAGCAGCTTACAAGCTAGCAGCTACGAGCAGTACTTC,CASSLQASSYEQYF
NA,TRBV6-1,TRBJ1-5,few,TGTGCCAGCATGGGCAATCAGCCCCAGCATTTT,CASMGNQPQHF
NA,TRBV11-1,TRBJ2-3,few,TGTGCCAGCAGCTCCAACATTCGTGATACGCAGTATTTT,CASSSNIRDTQYF
NA,TRBV11-1,TRBJ2-7,few,TGTGCCAGCAGCTTAAGTTGGCCAGGGCCTCTCTACGAGCAGTACTTC,CASSLSWPGPLYEQYF
NA,TRBV7-2,TRBJ2-3,few,TGTGCCAGCAGCCAAGGGGTCACAGATACGCAGTATTTT,CASSQGVTDTQYF
NA,TRBV19,TRBJ2-1,few,TGTGCCAGTATTAGCCGGGGCGGCAGCTACAATGAGCAGTTCTTC,CASISRGGSYNEQFF
NA,TRBV9,TRBJ2-6,few,TGTGCCAGCAGCTCTCGGCGGGCCAACGTCCTGACTTTC,CASSSRRANVLTF
NA,TRBV19,TRBJ1-5,few,TGTGCCAGTAGTAAACAGGATCAGCCCCAGCATTTT,CASSKQDQPQHF
TRBD1,TRBV25-1,TRBJ1-2,few,TGTGCCAGCAGTCTGGGACAGGGTGGCCTGGTCTTC,CASSLGQGGLVF
TRBD1,TRBV7-9,TRBJ2-1,NA,TGTGCCAGCAGCCCACCGGTCAGGGGGATCCCTAGCTATGAGCAGTTCTTC,CASSPPVRGIPSYEQFF
TRBD1,TRBV7-2,TRBJ2-7,NA,TGTGCCAGCAGCCCAGGACAGGGGGCCAACGAGCAGTACTTC,CASSPGQGANEQYF
NA,TRBV10-3,TRBJ1-2,few,TGTGCCATCAGGGAGTACGTGCACTATGGCTACACCTTC,CAIREYVHYGYTF
NA,TRBV9,TRBJ2-7,NA,TGTGCCAGCAGCGTCTACCCTTTCGGTGGTGAGCAGTACTTC,CASSVYPFGGEQYF
NA,TRBV5-1,TRBJ2-1,few,TGCGCCAGCAGCTTGGTTGTGGCCGGAGTCTACTCCTACAATGAGCAGTTCTTC,CASSLVVAGVYSYNEQFF
TRBD2,TRBV9,TRBJ2-1,few,TGTGCCAGCAGCGTCAGACTAGCGGCATACAATGAGCAGTTCTTC,CASSVRLAAYNEQFF
TRBD2,TRBV18,TRBJ2-7,few,TGTGCCAGCTCACCGCCGGGACTAGCTTTCGAGCAGTACTTC,CASSPPGLAFEQYF